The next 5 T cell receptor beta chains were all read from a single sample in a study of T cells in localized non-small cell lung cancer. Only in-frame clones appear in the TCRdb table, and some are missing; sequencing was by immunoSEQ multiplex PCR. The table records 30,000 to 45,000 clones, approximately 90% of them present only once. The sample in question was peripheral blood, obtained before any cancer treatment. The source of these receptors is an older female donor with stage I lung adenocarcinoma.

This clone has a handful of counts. The CDR3 reads CASSDRTGGSPLHF. CDR3 DNA sequence: TGTGCCAGCAGTGATAGGACAGGGGGTTCACCCCTCCACTTT. The chain links TRBV2 to TRBJ1-6; 10 bases are a match to TRBD1. The junction had 2 bases not matched to a gene; V was cut back by 3 bases and J by 9 bases. This CDR3 has 14 residues. Germline values: CDR1 SNHLY, CDR2 FYNNEI. Combining the CDR3 with reference TRBV2 and TRBJ1-6 gives the whole variable domain EPEVTQTPSHQVTQMGQEVILRCVPISNHLYFYWYRQILGQKVEFLVSFYNNEISEKSEIFDDQFSVERPDGSNFTLKIRSTKLEDSAMYFCASSDRTGGSPLHFGNGTRLTVT.

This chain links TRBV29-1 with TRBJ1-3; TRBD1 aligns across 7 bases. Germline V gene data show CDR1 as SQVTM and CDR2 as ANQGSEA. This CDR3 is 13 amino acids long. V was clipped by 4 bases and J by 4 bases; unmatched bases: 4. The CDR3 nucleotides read TGCAGCGTTGTCCGGGACAGAGGAAACACCATATATTTT. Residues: CSVVRDRGNTIYF.

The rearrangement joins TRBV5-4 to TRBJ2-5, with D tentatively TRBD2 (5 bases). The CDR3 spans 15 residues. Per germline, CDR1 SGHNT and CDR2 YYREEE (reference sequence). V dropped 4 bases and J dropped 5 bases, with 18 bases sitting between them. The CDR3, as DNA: TGTGCCAGCAGCGTCGATCCGGGGATGGGGGAGACCCAGTACTTC. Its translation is CASSVDPGMGETQYF.

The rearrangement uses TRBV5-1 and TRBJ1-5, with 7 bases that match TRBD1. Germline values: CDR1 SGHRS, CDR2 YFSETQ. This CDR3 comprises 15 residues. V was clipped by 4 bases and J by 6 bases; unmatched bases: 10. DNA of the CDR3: TGCGCCAGCAGCCCTGTAGGGGGCGGCGGTCAGCCCCAGCATTTT. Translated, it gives CASSPVGGGGQPQHF.

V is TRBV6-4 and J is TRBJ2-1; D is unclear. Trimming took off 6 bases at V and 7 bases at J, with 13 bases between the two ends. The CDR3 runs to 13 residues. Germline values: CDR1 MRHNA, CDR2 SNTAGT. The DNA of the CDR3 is TGTGCCAGCAGCAATGAAGGCGTGAATGAGCAGTTCTTC. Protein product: CASSNEGVNEQFF.